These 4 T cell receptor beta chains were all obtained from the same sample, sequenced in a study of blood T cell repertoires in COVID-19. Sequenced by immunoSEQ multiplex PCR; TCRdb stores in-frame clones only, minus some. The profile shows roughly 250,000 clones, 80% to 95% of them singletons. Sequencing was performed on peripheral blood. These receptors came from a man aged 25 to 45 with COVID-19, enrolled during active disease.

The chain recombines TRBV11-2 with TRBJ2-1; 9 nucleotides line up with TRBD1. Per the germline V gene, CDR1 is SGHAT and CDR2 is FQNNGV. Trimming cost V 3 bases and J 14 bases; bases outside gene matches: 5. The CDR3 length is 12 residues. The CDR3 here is CASSFPTGGEFF. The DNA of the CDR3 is TGTGCCAGCAGCTTTCCAACAGGGGGCGAGTTCTTC.

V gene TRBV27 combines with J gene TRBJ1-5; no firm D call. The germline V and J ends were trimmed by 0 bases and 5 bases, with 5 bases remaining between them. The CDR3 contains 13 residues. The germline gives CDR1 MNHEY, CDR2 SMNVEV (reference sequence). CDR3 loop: CASSLSGDQPQHF. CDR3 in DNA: TGTGCCAGCAGTTTATCCGGGGATCAGCCCCAGCATTTT.

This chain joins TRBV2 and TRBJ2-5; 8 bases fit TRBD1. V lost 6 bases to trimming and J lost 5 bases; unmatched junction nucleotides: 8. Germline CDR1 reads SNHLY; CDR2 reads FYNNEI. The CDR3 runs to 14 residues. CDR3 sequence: CASSAGGRLETQYF. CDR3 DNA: TGTGCCAGCAGCGCAGGGGGCAGGCTGGAGACCCAGTACTTC. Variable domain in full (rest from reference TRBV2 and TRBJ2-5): EPEVTQTPSHQVTQMGQEVILRCVPISNHLYFYWYRQILGQKVEFLVSFYNNEISEKSEIFDDQFSVERPDGSNFTLKIRSTKLEDSAMYFCASSAGGRLETQYFGPGTRLLVL.

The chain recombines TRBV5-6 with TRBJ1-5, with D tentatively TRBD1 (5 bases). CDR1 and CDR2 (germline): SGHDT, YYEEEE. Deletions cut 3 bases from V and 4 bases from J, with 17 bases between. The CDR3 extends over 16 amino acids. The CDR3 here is CASSSGGAGGNQPQHF. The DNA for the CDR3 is TGTGCCAGCAGCTCCGGAGGGGCCGGGGGTAATCAGCCCCAGCATTTT.